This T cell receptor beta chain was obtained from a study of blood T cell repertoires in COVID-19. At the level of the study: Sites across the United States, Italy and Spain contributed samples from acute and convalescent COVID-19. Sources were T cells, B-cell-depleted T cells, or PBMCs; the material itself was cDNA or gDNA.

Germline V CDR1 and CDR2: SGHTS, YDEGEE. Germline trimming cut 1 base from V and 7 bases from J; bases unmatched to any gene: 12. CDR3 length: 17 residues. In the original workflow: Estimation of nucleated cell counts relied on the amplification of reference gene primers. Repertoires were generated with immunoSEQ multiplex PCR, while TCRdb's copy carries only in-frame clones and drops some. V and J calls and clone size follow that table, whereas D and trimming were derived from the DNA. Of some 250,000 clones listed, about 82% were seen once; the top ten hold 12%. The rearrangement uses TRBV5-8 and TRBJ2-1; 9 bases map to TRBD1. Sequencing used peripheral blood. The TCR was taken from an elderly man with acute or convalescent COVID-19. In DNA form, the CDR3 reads TGTGCCAGCAGCTTGTTAGCCGGACAGGGGATTCGGAATGAGCAGTTCTTC. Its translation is CASSLLAGQGIRNEQFF.